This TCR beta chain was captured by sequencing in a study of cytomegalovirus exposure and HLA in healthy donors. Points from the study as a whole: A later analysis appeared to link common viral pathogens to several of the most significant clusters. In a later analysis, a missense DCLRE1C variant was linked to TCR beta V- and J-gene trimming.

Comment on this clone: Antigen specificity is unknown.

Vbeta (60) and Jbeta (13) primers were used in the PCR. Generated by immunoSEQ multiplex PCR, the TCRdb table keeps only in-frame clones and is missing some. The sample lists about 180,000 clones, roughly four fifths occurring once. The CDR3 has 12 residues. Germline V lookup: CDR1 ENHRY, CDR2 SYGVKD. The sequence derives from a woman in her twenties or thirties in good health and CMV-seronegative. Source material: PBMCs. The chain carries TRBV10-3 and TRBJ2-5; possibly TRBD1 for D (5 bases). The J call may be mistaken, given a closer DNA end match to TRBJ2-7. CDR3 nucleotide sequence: TGTGCCATCAGCCAGGGTTCCTACGAGCAGTACTTC. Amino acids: CAISQGSYEQYF.